The next 21 T cell receptor beta chains were all read from a single sample in a study of shared clonotypes between healthy human individuals. Using immunoSEQ multiplex PCR, the repertoire was profiled, and TCRdb retains in-frame clones only, with some absent. This sample has millions of clones, with roughly 94% found just once. Sequenced: naive CD4+ T cells sorted from blood. Subset denoted: CD45RA+ positively selected. These receptors came from a man between 18 and 35 years old in good health.

In its sample, this clone was seen a few times. J is TRBJ1-6 and V is TRBV28; no definite D call. The V gene lost 5 bases and the J gene lost 13 bases, with 12 bases spanning the gap. From germline, CDR1 is MDHEN and CDR2 SYDVKM. The CDR3 is made up of 12 amino acids. The CDR3 loop reads CASSPPTRPLHF. In DNA form, the CDR3 reads TGTGCCAGCAGTCCGCCGACGCGTCCCCTCCACTTT.

The rearrangement joins TRBV18 to TRBJ2-1; D may be TRBD2 (6 bases). Germline-derived CDR1 and CDR2 are KGHSH and LQKENI. The CDR3 covers 17 residues. Trimming took 0 bases from V and 7 from J, leaving 19 bases between them. The chain's CDR3 is CASSPPLAKEGMNEQFF. The CDR3 DNA sequence: TGTGCCAGCTCACCACCGCTAGCGAAGGAGGGTATGAATGAGCAGTTCTTC.

V and J are TRBV10-3 and TRBJ2-7; D is undetermined. CDR3 length equals 13 residues. Germline V gene lookup returns CDR1 ENHRY and CDR2 SYGVKD. Trimming pared 2 bases from V and 6 bases from J, leaving 11 bases between. The CDR3 coding sequence is TGTGCCATCAGTGAGAGGGTGCCAGCCGAGCAGTACTTC. It specifies CAISERVPAEQYF.

This chain uses TRBV6-5 with TRBJ2-7; 9 bases agree with TRBD2. CDR3 length: 13 residues. With 7 bases clipped from V and 5 bases from J, the junction kept 6 bases outside the gene matches. Germline-derived CDR1 and CDR2 are MNHEY and SVGAGI. The CDR3 loop reads CASNRREGDEQYF. The CDR3 region has the DNA TGTGCCAGCAACCGGCGGGAGGGCGACGAGCAGTACTTC.

The chain couples TRBV12-5 to TRBJ1-4, with 7 bases that match TRBD1. Germline V lookup: CDR1 LGHNT, CDR2 FRNRAP. The CDR3 covers 20 residues. The junction had 13 bases not matched to a gene; V was cut back by 0 bases and J by 0 bases. CDR3 in amino acids: CASGLVPKHRDSATNEKLFF. The DNA for the CDR3 is TGTGCTAGTGGTTTGGTACCAAAACACCGGGACAGTGCAACTAATGAAAAACTGTTTTTT.

The chain recombines TRBV9 with TRBJ1-2, with unresolved D. Between the trimmed V and J ends, which lost 0 bases and 4 bases, there was a span of 10 bases. The CDR3 contains 14 residues. The germline V gene encodes CDR1 SGDLS and CDR2 YYNGEE. Written as DNA, the CDR3 is TGTGCCAGCAGCGTAGAAATTTCTGGCTATGGCTACACCTTC. It encodes CASSVEISGYGYTF.

The rearrangement links TRBV11-1 to TRBJ1-3; TRBD1 agrees at 8 bases. After removal of 5 bases from V and 0 bases from J, the junction contained 6 bases not matched to a gene. CDR3 size: 16 residues. Germline V lookup: CDR1 SGHAT, CDR2 FQDESV (reference sequence). Here the CDR3 DNA reads TGTGCCAGCAGCCGATGGACAGGGAGCTCTGGAAACACCATATATTTT. This gives the protein CASSRWTGSSGNTIYF.

The chain is built from TRBV27 and TRBJ2-3, with 9 bases lining up with TRBD2. The CDR3 length is 15 residues. The germline V gene encodes CDR1 MNHEY and CDR2 SMNVEV (reference sequence). V was clipped by 3 bases and J by 0 bases; unmatched bases: 1. Here the CDR3 reads CASSFSGGSTDTQYF. The CDR3 nucleotides read TGTGCCAGCAGTTTCAGCGGGGGGAGCACAGATACGCAGTATTTT.

The chain couples TRBV6-5 to TRBJ1-4; TRBD1 is a possible D gene (5 bases). CDR3 length: 14 amino acids. Germline CDR1 and CDR2: MNHEY and SVGAGI. V shed 5 bases and J shed 13 bases, with 20 bases lying between them. The CDR3 here is CASSPPGPSRGLFF. DNA for the CDR3: TGTGCCAGCAGTCCCCCGGGACCCTCTAGGGGACTGTTTTTT.

This chain connects TRBV1 to TRBJ2-7; whether TRBD1, the table's D call, matches the DNA was not checked. TRBV1 is an annotated pseudogene. This CDR3 region has 19 residues. The CDR3 region is CTSSLICDPWGRNRYEQYF. Here the CDR3 DNA reads TGCACCAGCAGCCTAATCTGTGACCCTTGGGGGCGGAATCGCTACGAGCAGTACTTC.

The chain recombines TRBV7-2 with TRBJ1-3, with D maybe TRBD1 (5 bases). The germline V and J ends were trimmed by 6 bases and 0 bases, with 12 bases remaining between them. The CDR3 has 15 residues. CDR1 is SGHTA and CDR2 is FQGNSA in the germline V gene. The CDR3 region has the DNA TGTGCCAGCAGGATTGGCGGGGGCTCTGGAAACACCATATATTTT. Protein sequence: CASRIGGGSGNTIYF.

This clone was counted a single time. The chain links TRBV5-5 to TRBJ2-2; D gene unclear. This CDR3 contains 12 residues. Germline loops: CDR1 SGHKS, CDR2 YYEKEE (reference sequence). V gave up 1 base and J gave up 6 bases, with 4 bases separating them. The CDR3 region is CASSLWAGELFF. CDR3 coding DNA: TGTGCCAGCAGCTTGTGGGCCGGGGAGCTGTTTTTT.

This chain joins TRBV5-4 and TRBJ2-7; 10 positions match TRBD1. The V and J ends lost 2 bases and 4 bases, in that order; junction bases with no gene match: 9. Germline V gene lookup returns CDR1 SGHNT and CDR2 YYREEE (reference sequence). This CDR3 is built from 16 residues. This chain's CDR3 is CASSFTGTGVWYEQYF. Written as DNA, the CDR3 is TGTGCCAGCAGCTTTACCGGGACAGGGGTTTGGTACGAGCAGTACTTC.

The chain joins TRBV2 to TRBJ2-1; 8 nucleotides align to TRBD2. The junction had 8 bases not matched to a gene; V was cut back by 7 bases and J by 6 bases. The CDR3 is 14 residues long. Germline values: CDR1 SNHLY, CDR2 FYNNEI. In DNA, the CDR3 is TGTGCCAGCACGGTGGTAGCGGGGTCCAATGAGCAGTTCTTC. Amino acids: CASTVVAGSNEQFF.

CDR3 region: CASSEAGMNTEAFF. CDR3 coding DNA: TGTGCCAGCAGTGAGGCAGGTATGAACACTGAAGCTTTCTTT. The chain uses TRBV2 and TRBJ1-1; unclear D gene. V was clipped by 3 bases and J by 0 bases, with 8 bases between them. CDR3 length equals 14 residues. From germline, CDR1 is SNHLY and CDR2 FYNNEI.

Points on this clone: A single base separates this from a much larger clone, so it may be a read error. This sample includes further DNA sequences coding for the same CDR3. The V and J genes are TRBV6-5 and TRBJ2-2; TRBD1 matches at 7 bases. Germline lookup yields CDR1 MNHEY and CDR2 SVGAGI. This CDR3 has 14 residues. V lost 6 bases, J lost 1 base, and 2 bases stayed unmatched. This CDR3 reads CASSRTGNTGELFF. CDR3 DNA: TGTGCCAGCAGCCGGACAGGGAACACCGGGGAGCTGTTTTTT.

This chain joins TRBV6-4 and TRBJ2-3; 9 bases match TRBD1. The ends lost 5 bases at V and 1 base at J; junction bases unmatched: 1. This CDR3 spans 14 amino acids. Germline V lookup: CDR1 MRHNA, CDR2 SNTAGT. The CDR3 is CASSWTGGTDTQYF. Here the CDR3 DNA reads TGTGCCAGCAGTTGGACAGGGGGCACAGATACGCAGTATTTT.

Concerning this clone: Distinct nucleotide sequences in the sample also encode this CDR3. CDR3 sequence reads: CASSFSGGAETQYF. The DNA for the CDR3 is TGCGCCAGCAGCTTTAGCGGGGGGGCCGAGACCCAGTACTTC. The chain employs TRBV5-1 and TRBJ2-5; 11 nucleotides match TRBD2. V dropped 2 bases and J dropped 5; count of bases not matched to a gene: 2. The CDR3 is made up of 14 amino acids. CDR1 is SGHRS, CDR2 YFSETQ, per germline.

The chain combines TRBV10-3 with TRBJ1-1; 8 positions agree with TRBD1. After removal of 5 bases from V and 6 bases from J, the junction contained 5 bases not matched to a gene. Germline CDR1 ENHRY, CDR2 SYGVKD. The length of the CDR3 is 13 residues. This chain's CDR3 is CAISFGTGSEAFF. In DNA form, the CDR3 reads TGTGCCATCAGTTTCGGGACAGGCTCTGAAGCTTTCTTT.

The V and J genes are TRBV5-6 and TRBJ2-7; 8 bases fit TRBD2. Germline CDR1 is SGHDT and CDR2 is YYEEEE. V lost 5 bases to trimming and J lost 1 base; unmatched junction nucleotides: 5. This CDR3 has 14 amino acids. The CDR3 DNA sequence: TGTGCCAGCAGGGAAGCGGGGGATTCCTACGAGCAGTACTTC. Residues: CASREAGDSYEQYF.

The chain combines TRBV7-2 with TRBJ1-3; no firm D call. Germline CDR1 SGHTA, CDR2 FQGNSA. Trimming cost V 3 bases and J 0 bases, with 12 bases left between them. The CDR3 has 16 residues. CDR3 protein: CASSFISSSSGNTIYF. DNA of the CDR3: TGTGCCAGCAGCTTCATCAGCTCGAGCTCTGGAAACACCATATATTTT.